These 26 T cell receptor beta chains came from one sample sequenced in a study of shared clonotypes between healthy human individuals. Profiling relied on immunoSEQ multiplex PCR, and the TCRdb table lists in-frame clones only, not all of them. The sample holds 2 million to 3 million clones, approximately 94% seen once. The sample consisted of naive CD4+ T cells sorted from blood. Subset: CD45RA+ positively selected. Receptors originate from a man younger than 35 in good health.

The chain links TRBV28 to TRBJ1-4, with a tentative D call TRBD1 (5 bases). V lost 4 bases and J 7 bases, leaving 16 bases between the germline ends. Germline loops: CDR1 MDHEN, CDR2 SYDVKM. This CDR3 is 15 amino acids long. For the CDR3, the DNA is TGTGCCAGCAGTTCGCGGGGGTACGATCGTGAAAAACTGTTTTTT. It codes for CASSSRGYDREKLFF.

The genes are TRBV14 and TRBJ2-1, with 9 bases lining up with TRBD1. V gave up 4 bases and J gave up 9 bases; unmatched junction bases: 10. Germline loops: CDR1 SGHDN, CDR2 FVKESK. The CDR3 runs to 15 residues. The CDR3 nucleotides read TGTGCCAGCAGCCCCCGGGACAGGGTAAATGGTGAGCAGTTCTTC. Amino acid sequence: CASSPRDRVNGEQFF.

This chain connects TRBV2 to TRBJ1-5; no firm D call. The CDR3 spans 14 residues. The V gene lost 3 bases and the J gene lost 1 base, with 7 bases spanning the gap. From germline, CDR1 is SNHLY and CDR2 FYNNEI. The CDR3 spells CASSDKYSNQPQHF. The CDR3 DNA is TGTGCCAGCAGTGATAAGTACAGCAATCAGCCCCAGCATTTT.

The chain has TRBV30 and TRBJ2-7; 7 bases are shared with TRBD1. CDR1 is GTSNPN, CDR2 SVGIG, per germline (reference sequence). Trimming at V came to 5 bases and at J to 1 base, leaving 8 bases not matched to a gene. This CDR3 comprises 14 residues. The CDR3 protein is CAWVPGQRSYEQYF. The CDR3 DNA sequence: TGTGCCTGGGTACCGGGACAGAGGTCCTACGAGCAGTACTTC.

CDR3 residues: CASSLGVTASTDTQYF. For the CDR3, the DNA is TGTGCCAGCAGCTTAGGGGTGACCGCTAGCACAGATACGCAGTATTTT. V and J are TRBV11-2 and TRBJ2-3; D is unresolved. V was clipped by 1 base and J by 0 bases, with 11 bases between them. In germline, CDR1 is SGHAT, CDR2 FQNNGV. The CDR3 has 16 residues.

As for this clone: Other DNA sequences within the sample encode an identical CDR3. This sequence joins TRBV5-1 and TRBJ2-4, with D possibly TRBD1 on 6 matching bases. The CDR3 has 15 residues. V lost 4 bases, J lost 2 bases, and 13 bases lay in between. CDR1 and CDR2 from the germline V gene are SGHRS and YFSETQ. The CDR3 DNA is TGCGCCAGCAGCCTCGAACAGGGTTCCAAAAACATTCAGTACTTC. Translated, it gives CASSLEQGSKNIQYF.

The chain combines TRBV25-1 with TRBJ2-7; D is undetermined. Germline CDR1 and CDR2: MGHDK and SYGVNS. The CDR3 contains 13 residues. V was clipped by 4 bases and J by 0 bases, with 7 bases between them. CDR3 sequence: CASSGWSSYEQYF. In nucleotides, the CDR3 is TGTGCCAGCAGTGGGTGGAGCTCCTACGAGCAGTACTTC.

The gene calls are TRBV21-1 and TRBJ2-2; TRBD1 is the table's D call and was not checked against the DNA. TRBV21-1 is a pseudogene. CDR3 length equals 16 residues. The CDR3 nucleotides read TGTGCCAGCAAAACCCCGGGACAGGGAGGCACCGGGGAGCTGTTTTTT. It is translated as CASKTPGQGGTGELFF.

This clone appeared a single time. V usage is TRBV5-1 and J usage is TRBJ2-5, with D unresolved. Deletions cut 0 bases from V and 5 bases from J, with 17 bases between. Germline CDR1 is SGHRS and CDR2 is YFSETQ. The CDR3 is 16 amino acids. Here the CDR3 reads CASSLASSAGPETQYF. The CDR3 region has the DNA TGCGCCAGCAGCTTGGCGTCATCCGCAGGTCCCGAGACCCAGTACTTC. The full variable domain, completed using reference TRBV5-1 and TRBJ2-5, is KAGVTQTPRYLIKTRGQQVTLSCSPISGHRSVSWYQQTPGQGLQFLFEYFSETQRNKGNFPGRFSGRQFSNSRSEMNVSTLELGDSALYLCASSLASSAGPETQYFGPGTRLLVL.

V is TRBV10-3 and J is TRBJ2-1; the D call may be TRBD1 or TRBD2 (5 bases each). Trimming shortened V by 8 bases and J by 6 bases, and 14 bases separated the two germline ends. Germline values: CDR1 ENHRY, CDR2 SYGVKD. The CDR3 length is 13 residues. The CDR3 sequence is CAIGLFGGNEQFF. The CDR3 DNA reads TGTGCCATCGGCCTTTTTGGGGGCAATGAGCAGTTCTTC.

V gene TRBV30 combines with J gene TRBJ1-3; D is perhaps TRBD1 (6 bases). The length of the CDR3 is 13 residues. The germline V and J ends were trimmed by 8 bases and 0 bases, with 11 bases remaining between them. Germline assignment: CDR1 GTSNPN and CDR2 SVGIG (reference sequence). CDR3 amino acids: CAQETGSGNTIYF. CDR3 bases: TGTGCCCAAGAGACAGGCTCTGGAAACACCATATATTTT.

The V and J genes are TRBV6-6 and TRBJ1-6; D gene uncertain. This CDR3 has 13 residues. Germline V gene data show CDR1 as MNHNY and CDR2 as SVGAGI (reference sequence). Trimming removed 5 bases at V and 11 bases at J, with 13 bases between. For the CDR3, the DNA is TGTGCCAGCAGTACTACCGGGGAAACACCCCTCCACTTT. Amino acids: CASSTTGETPLHF.

The sample holds a few counts of this clone. The chain is built from TRBV2 and TRBJ2-2; D is undetermined. This CDR3 comprises 11 residues. In germline, CDR1 is SNHLY, CDR2 FYNNEI. The ends were cut back, 5 bases at V and 6 bases at J, with 4 bases in the middle. This CDR3 is CASSQSGELFF. The CDR3 region has the DNA TGTGCCAGCAGTCAATCCGGGGAGCTGTTTTTT.

This chain connects TRBV7-9 to TRBJ1-2, with D possibly matching TRBD1 (5 bases). In germline, CDR1 is SEHNR, CDR2 FQNEAQ (reference sequence). Trimming removed 1 base from V and 4 bases from J, with 13 bases in between. The CDR3 has 15 residues. CDR3 sequence: CASSLVPGGIYGYTF. As DNA, the CDR3 is TGTGCCAGCAGCTTAGTACCCGGGGGAATCTATGGCTACACCTTC.

This chain links TRBV10-3 with TRBJ2-7; the match to TRBD1 covers 7 bases. The CDR3 loop spans 14 amino acids. Trimming cost V 6 bases and J 0 bases; bases outside gene matches: 5. Germline assignment: CDR1 ENHRY and CDR2 SYGVKD. The DNA of the CDR3 is TGTGCCATCAGCCTCGGACAGGACTCCTACGAGCAGTACTTC. This gives the protein CAISLGQDSYEQYF.

The V and J genes are TRBV4-1 and TRBJ2-5, with 9 bases identical to TRBD1. V lost 3 bases and J lost 4; bases outside the gene matches: 12. CDR1 and CDR2 (germline): MGHRA, YSYEKL. The CDR3 runs to 17 residues. The CDR3 is CASSQDRDRVNGETQYF. DNA of the CDR3: TGCGCCAGCAGCCAGGACAGGGACAGGGTTAACGGAGAGACCCAGTACTTC.

This chain uses TRBV11-3 with TRBJ1-4; weak D call: TRBD1 (5 bases). The CDR3 consists of 15 residues. The V end lost 5 bases, the J end lost 6 bases, and 16 bases lay between the germline ends. Per the germline V gene, CDR1 is SGHNT and CDR2 is YENEEA. CDR3 nucleotide sequence: TGTGCCAGCAGCCCAGGTGCAGGGAAAGATGAAAAACTGTTTTTT. Residues: CASSPGAGKDEKLFF.

V and J are TRBV7-9 and TRBJ2-1; D may be TRBD1 (6 bases). The CDR3 totals 13 residues. V shed 6 bases and J shed 6 bases, with 12 bases lying between them. Germline loops: CDR1 SEHNR, CDR2 FQNEAQ (reference sequence). The CDR3 sequence is CASRTGQFNEQFF. CDR3 DNA sequence: TGTGCCAGCAGAACCGGACAGTTCAATGAGCAGTTCTTC.

The rearrangement uses TRBV7-9 and TRBJ1-5, with TRBD1 identical over 9 bases. J gave up 5 bases and V 5 bases, and 7 bases lay outside the gene matches. The germline V gene has CDR1 SEHNR and CDR2 FQNEAQ (reference sequence). This CDR3 is built from 15 residues. CDR3 region: CASSPGTGPYQPQHF. The CDR3 bases are TGTGCCAGCAGCCCGGGGACAGGGCCGTATCAGCCCCAGCATTTT.

Notes on this clone: This CDR3 is also generated by other DNA sequences in the sample. The genes are TRBV9 and TRBJ2-3; 11 bases are a match to TRBD2. CDR3 length: 15 residues. Trimming at V came to 2 bases and at J to 3 bases, leaving 2 bases not matched to a gene. Germline CDR1 reads SGDLS; CDR2 reads YYNGEE. The chain's CDR3 is CASSVGTSGTDTQYF. CDR3 sequence (DNA): TGTGCCAGCAGCGTCGGGACTAGCGGAACAGATACGCAGTATTTT.

In its sample, this clone was seen a few times. The rearrangement links TRBV28 to TRBJ1-5; 7 bases fit TRBD1. This CDR3 comprises 14 residues. Germline loops: CDR1 MDHEN, CDR2 SYDVKM. J gave up 6 bases and V 4 bases, and 6 bases lay outside the gene matches. The CDR3 reads CASSSGQLPQPQHF. For the CDR3, the DNA is TGTGCCAGCAGTTCGGGACAGCTGCCTCAGCCCCAGCATTTT.

V gene TRBV6-1 combines with J gene TRBJ1-1, with TRBD1 matching 7 bases. CDR3 size: 14 residues. After removal of 2 bases from V and 3 bases from J, the junction contained 3 bases not matched to a gene. Germline V CDR1 and CDR2: MNHNS, SASEGT. CDR3 sequence: CASSERGRDTEAFF. CDR3 bases: TGTGCCAGCAGTGAAAGGGGGCGGGACACTGAAGCTTTCTTT.

This clone was counted only a few times. This same CDR3 is encoded by further DNA sequences in the sample. The chain uses TRBV5-4 and TRBJ2-7; 9 bases agree with TRBD1. The ends lost 0 bases at V and 2 bases at J; junction bases unmatched: 3. Germline CDR1 reads SGHNT; CDR2 reads YYREEE (reference sequence). This CDR3 spans 15 amino acids. The DNA for the CDR3 is TGTGCCAGCAGCTTGGGGGGGACAGGGACCTACGAGCAGTACTTC. It encodes CASSLGGTGTYEQYF.

This rearrangement joins TRBV7-2 to TRBJ2-1; TRBD2 matches at 7 bases. The CDR3 contains 15 residues. Germline CDR1 and CDR2: SGHTA and FQGNSA. V dropped 0 bases and J dropped 6; count of bases not matched to a gene: 5. The CDR3 nucleotides read TGTGCCAGCAGCTTAGCCGCGGGAGCCAGCAATGAGCAGTTCTTC. Protein product: CASSLAAGASNEQFF.

Comment on this clone: The sample contains more than one DNA sequence encoding this CDR3. The CDR3 protein is CSVRQGDTGELFF. Written as DNA, the CDR3 is TGCAGCGTTCGGCAGGGAGACACCGGGGAGCTGTTTTTT. V and J are TRBV29-1 and TRBJ2-2; D is tentatively TRBD1 or TRBD2 (5 bases each). This CDR3 has 13 amino acids. Trimming stripped 5 bases from V and 3 bases from J, with 10 bases between. CDR1 SQVTM and CDR2 ANQGSEA come from the germline V gene.

This CDR3 reads CASGWMGNGNEQYF. DNA of the CDR3: TGTGCCAGCGGGTGGATGGGTAACGGCAACGAGCAGTACTTC. The chain recombines TRBV27 with TRBJ2-7; D gene unclear. The CDR3 spans 14 residues. Germline V gives CDR1 MNHEY, CDR2 SMNVEV (reference sequence). Between the trimmed V and J ends, which lost 8 bases and 5 bases, there was a span of 19 bases.